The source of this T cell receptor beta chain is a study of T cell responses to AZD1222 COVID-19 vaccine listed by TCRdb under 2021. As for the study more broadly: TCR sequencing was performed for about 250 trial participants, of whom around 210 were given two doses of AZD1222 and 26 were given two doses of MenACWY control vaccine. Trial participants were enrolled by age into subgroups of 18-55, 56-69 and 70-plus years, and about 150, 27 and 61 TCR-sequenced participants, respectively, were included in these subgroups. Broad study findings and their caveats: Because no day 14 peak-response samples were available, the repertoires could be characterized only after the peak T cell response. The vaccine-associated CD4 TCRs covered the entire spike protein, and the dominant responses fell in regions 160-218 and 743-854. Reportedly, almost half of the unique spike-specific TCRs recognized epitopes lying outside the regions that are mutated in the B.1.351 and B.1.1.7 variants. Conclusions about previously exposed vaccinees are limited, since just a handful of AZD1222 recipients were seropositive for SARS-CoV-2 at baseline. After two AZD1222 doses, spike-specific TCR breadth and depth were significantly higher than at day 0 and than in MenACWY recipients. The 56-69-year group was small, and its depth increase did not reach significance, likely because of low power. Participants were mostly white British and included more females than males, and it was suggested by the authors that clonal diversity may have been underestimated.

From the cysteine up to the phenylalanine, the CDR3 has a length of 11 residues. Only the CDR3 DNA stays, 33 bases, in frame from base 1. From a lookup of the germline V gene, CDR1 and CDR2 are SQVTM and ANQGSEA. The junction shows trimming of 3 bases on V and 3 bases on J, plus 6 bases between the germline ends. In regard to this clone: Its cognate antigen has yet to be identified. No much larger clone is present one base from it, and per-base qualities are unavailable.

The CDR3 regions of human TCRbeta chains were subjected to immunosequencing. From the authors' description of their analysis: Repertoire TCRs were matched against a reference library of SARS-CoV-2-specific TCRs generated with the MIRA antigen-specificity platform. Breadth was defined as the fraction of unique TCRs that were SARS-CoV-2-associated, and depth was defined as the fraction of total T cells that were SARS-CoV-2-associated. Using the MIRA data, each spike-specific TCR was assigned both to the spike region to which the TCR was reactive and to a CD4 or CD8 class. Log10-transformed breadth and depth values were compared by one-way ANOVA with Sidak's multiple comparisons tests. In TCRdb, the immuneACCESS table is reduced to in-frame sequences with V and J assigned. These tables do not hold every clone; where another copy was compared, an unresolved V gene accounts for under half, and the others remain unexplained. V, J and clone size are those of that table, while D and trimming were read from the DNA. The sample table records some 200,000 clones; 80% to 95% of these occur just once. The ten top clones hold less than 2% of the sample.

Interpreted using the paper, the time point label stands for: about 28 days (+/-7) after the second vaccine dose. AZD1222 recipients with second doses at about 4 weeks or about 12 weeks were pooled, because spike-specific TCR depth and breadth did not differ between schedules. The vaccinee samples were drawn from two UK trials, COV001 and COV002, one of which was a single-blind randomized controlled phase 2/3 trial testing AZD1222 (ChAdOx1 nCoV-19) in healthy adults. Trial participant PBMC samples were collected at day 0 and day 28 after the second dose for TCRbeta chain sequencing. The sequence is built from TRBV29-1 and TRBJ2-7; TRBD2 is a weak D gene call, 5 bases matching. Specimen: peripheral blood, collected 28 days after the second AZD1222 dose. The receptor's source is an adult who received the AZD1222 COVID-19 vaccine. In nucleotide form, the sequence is TGCAGCGTTGAGGAGGTCTACGAGCAGTACTTC. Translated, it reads CSVEEVYEQYF.